The source of this T cell receptor beta chain is a study of T cell responses to AZD1222 COVID-19 vaccine. Repertoires were generated with immunoSEQ multiplex PCR, while TCRdb's copy carries only in-frame clones and drops some. The data show tens of thousands of clones, around 86% seen once. As regards this clone: The antigen remains unidentified.

The CDR3 spans 14 residues. V gave up 6 bases and J gave up 5 bases; unmatched junction bases: 6. Germline-derived CDR1 and CDR2 are PRHDT and FYEKMQ (reference sequence). General observations from the study: No repertoire was sampled before or during the peak T cell response, only after it.

The source is an adult who received the AZD1222 COVID-19 vaccine. Specimen: peripheral blood, collected 28 days after the second AZD1222 dose. The chain combines TRBV13 with TRBJ1-4; 7 bases are shared with TRBD1. Here the CDR3 reads CASRRGTENEKLFF. In DNA, the CDR3 is TGTGCCAGCAGACGAGGGACAGAGAATGAAAAACTGTTTTTT.